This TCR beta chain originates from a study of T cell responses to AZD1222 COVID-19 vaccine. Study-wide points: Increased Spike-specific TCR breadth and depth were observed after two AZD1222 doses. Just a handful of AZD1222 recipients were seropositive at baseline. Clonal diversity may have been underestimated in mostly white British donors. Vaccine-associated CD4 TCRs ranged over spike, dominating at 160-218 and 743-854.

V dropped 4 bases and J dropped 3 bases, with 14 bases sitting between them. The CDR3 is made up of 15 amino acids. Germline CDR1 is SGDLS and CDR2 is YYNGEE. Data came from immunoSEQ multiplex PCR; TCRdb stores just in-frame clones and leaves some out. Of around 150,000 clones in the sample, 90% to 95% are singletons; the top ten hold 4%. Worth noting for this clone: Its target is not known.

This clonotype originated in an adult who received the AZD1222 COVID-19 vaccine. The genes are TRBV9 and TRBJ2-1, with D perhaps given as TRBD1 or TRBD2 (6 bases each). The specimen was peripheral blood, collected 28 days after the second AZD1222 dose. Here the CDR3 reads CASSHGGGLYNEQFF. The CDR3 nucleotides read TGTGCCAGCAGCCACGGAGGGGGTCTCTACAATGAGCAGTTCTTC.